This T cell receptor beta chain was sequenced in a study of T cells in Graves' hyperthyroidism and ophthalmopathy. Germline V gene sequence: CDR1 LGHNA, CDR2 YSLEER. This CDR3 spans 15 amino acids. V was shortened by 0 bases and J by 3 bases, with 12 bases between the two germline ends. At least 3 on the Clinical Activity Score was recorded for ophthalmopathy patients, who also had NOSPECS grade at least 4 and duration under 3 months. Exclusion of a patient resulted from uncontrolled infection, other autoimmune disease, pregnancy or lactation. The diagnoses drew upon clinical symptoms, serum thyroxine and TRAb, thyroid ultrasound and orbital computed tomography. This clonotype was detected ten times or more. The antigen remains unidentified. RNA transcripts gave rise to amplified TCR beta CDR3 regions. First-round RT-PCR targeting the TCR CDR3 was performed with the HTBI primer set. TCRdb itself ran the multiplex PCR reads through MiXCR, one entry per CDR3 protein. The data contain some 500,000 distinct CDR3 sequences, roughly a quarter of them singletons.

Study outcomes and limitations: Blood samples included most of the expanded thyroid clonotypes exceeding 0.001.

The rearrangement joins TRBV4-3 to TRBJ2-7, with a possible D match to TRBD2 (6 bases). Sequencing was done on a sample of blood. This sequence originates from a woman aged 25 to 45 with Graves' ophthalmopathy. The CDR3 region is CASSQDPGVGYEQYF. The CDR3, as DNA: TGCGCCAGCAGCCAAGATCCGGGGGTTGGCTACGAGCAGTACTTC.